A selection of T cell receptor beta chains follows, all from one sample in a study of control samples from healthy donors and cancer patients. Sequencing used immunoSEQ multiplex PCR; TCRdb keeps in-frame clones, though not all of them. The sample gives 130,000 to 150,000 clones, roughly 93% of which show up once; 5% to 7% is in the top ten. The material sequenced was blood. The source is a man in his late teens or twenties in good health. Each CDR3 is given with its conserved first and last residue. A D gene is named only where the DNA matches it firmly. Rows give clone size only sometimes, using once, few, many, or a class for an expanded clone.

>-|TRBJ1-3|-|TRBV7-2
CASSLGSTQARSGNTIYF
TGTGCCAGCAGCTTAGGAAGTACGCAGGCGAGATCTGGAAACACCATATATTTT
>-|TRBJ1-2|-|TRBV24-1
CATSDRDLDGYTF
TGTGCCACCAGTGATAGGGACCTGGATGGCTACACCTTC
>-|TRBJ2-7|once|TRBV27
CASRPAGHEQYF
TGTGCCAGCAGGCCTGCCGGCCACGAGCAGTACTTC
>-|TRBJ1-2|many|TRBV4-1
CASSQDPRDGYTF
TGCGCCAGCAGCCAAGACCCGAGGGATGGCTACACCTTC
>-|TRBJ1-5|once|TRBV6-6
CASSRQGQPQHF
TGTGCCAGCAGCCGACAAGGACAGCCCCAGCATTTT
>TRBD2|TRBJ2-7|-|TRBV4-2
CASSQEPAGAYEQYF
TGTGCCAGCAGCCAAGAACCAGCGGGAGCCTACGAGCAGTACTTC
>TRBD2|TRBJ2-7|-|TRBV10-3
CASMLAGGSYEQYF
TGTGCTTCAATGTTAGCGGGAGGGTCCTACGAGCAGTACTTC
>-|TRBJ2-6|-|TRBV30
CAWSDGAGANVLTF
TGTGCCTGGAGTGACGGTGCTGGGGCCAACGTCCTGACTTTC
>TRBD1|TRBJ2-7|-|TRBV7-9
CASSFDRDRAYEQYF
TGTGCCAGCAGTTTCGACCGGGACAGGGCCTACGAGCAGTACTTC
>-|TRBJ2-3|-|TRBV5-1
CASSLGGARTDTQYF
TGCGCCAGCAGCTTGGGGGGCGCCCGCACAGATACGCAGTATTTT
>-|TRBJ1-2|-|TRBV24-1
CATFLTYGYTF
TGTGCCACCTTCCTGACCTATGGCTACACCTTC
>TRBD1|TRBJ1-5|few|TRBV7-2
CASSLIYTGEQPQHF
TGTGCCAGCAGTCTCATCTACACAGGGGAGCAGCCCCAGCATTTT
>-|TRBJ2-1|-|TRBV5-1
CASSFDVGRNEQFF
TGCGCCAGCAGCTTTGATGTCGGCCGCAATGAGCAGTTCTTC
>-|TRBJ1-1|-|TRBV30
CACSGGWGTEAFF
TGTGCCTGTTCTGGGGGTTGGGGCACTGAAGCTTTCTTT
>-|TRBJ1-3|-|TRBV29-1
CSAEGISGNTIYF
TGCAGCGCCGAAGGTATCTCTGGAAACACCATATATTTT
>TRBD2|TRBJ2-7|-|TRBV5-4
CASSPGTSGTYEQYF
TGTGCCAGCAGCCCCGGGACTAGCGGGACCTACGAGCAGTACTTC
>-|TRBJ2-7|-|TRBV7-2
CASSLGPEQYF
TGTGCCAGCAGCTTAGGCCCCGAGCAGTACTTC
>TRBD1|TRBJ1-5|-|TRBV24-1
CATSDAGTGGNQPQHF
TGTGCCACCAGTGATGCGGGGACAGGGGGCAATCAGCCCCAGCATTTT
>TRBD1|TRBJ1-4|-|TRBV18
CASSRSVAGTGDEKLFF
TGTGCCAGCTCCCGGAGTGTAGCCGGGACAGGGGATGAAAAACTGTTTTTT
>-|TRBJ1-1|-|TRBV4-2
CASSGKTSGAEAFF
TGTGCCAGCAGCGGGAAAACCTCTGGGGCTGAAGCTTTCTTT
>TRBD2|TRBJ2-1|-|TRBV29-1
CSVENGRDYNEQFF
TGCAGCGTTGAAAACGGGAGGGATTACAATGAGCAGTTCTTC
>TRBD1|TRBJ2-7|-|TRBV5-6
CASSPQGNEQYF
TGTGCCAGCAGCCCACAGGGGAACGAGCAGTACTTC
>-|TRBJ1-2|-|TRBV29-1
CSAGEESGYTF
TGCAGCGCTGGAGAGGAGAGTGGCTACACCTTC
>-|TRBJ1-6|-|TRBV7-9
CASSLDGLSGSPLHF
TGTGCCAGCAGCTTAGATGGCCTCAGTGGGTCACCCCTCCACTTT
>-|TRBJ1-5|-|TRBV19
CASRRGASNQPQHF
TGTGCCAGCCGAAGGGGCGCAAGCAATCAGCCCCAGCATTTT
>TRBD1|TRBJ1-2|-|TRBV7-2
CASSLLGTDFYGYTF
TGTGCCAGCAGCTTACTCGGGACAGACTTTTATGGCTACACCTTC
>-|TRBJ2-7|-|TRBV11-1
CASSSGGALGEQYF
TGTGCCAGCAGCTCGGGCGGTGCTTTGGGGGAGCAGTACTTC
>-|TRBJ1-5|-|TRBV13
CASSLGTGQPQHF
TGTGCCAGCAGCTTAGGTACAGGTCAGCCCCAGCATTTT
>-|TRBJ2-5|-|TRBV6-5
CASSRIRQETQYF
TGTGCCAGCAGTCGAATCCGCCAAGAGACCCAGTACTTC
>-|TRBJ2-7|-|TRBV19
CASSIEGGYYEQYF
TGTGCCAGTAGTATAGAGGGCGGATACTACGAGCAGTACTTC
>-|TRBJ2-7|few|TRBV15
CATSRDGGQGTTYEQYF
TGTGCCACCAGCAGAGATGGGGGCCAGGGAACCACCTACGAGCAGTACTTC
>-|TRBJ2-2|-|TRBV4-1
CASSRQGEVTGTYSNTGELFF
TGCGCCAGCAGCCGACAAGGGGAGGTTACCGGGACTTATTCGAACACCGGGGAGCTGTTTTTT
>TRBD1|TRBJ2-1|-|TRBV5-1
CASSLEGGDEQFF
TGCGCCAGCAGCTTGGAAGGGGGCGATGAGCAGTTCTTC
>-|TRBJ2-7|-|TRBV30
CAWSLGAAYEQYF
TGTGCCTGGAGTCTCGGGGCGGCCTACGAGCAGTACTTC
>-|TRBJ1-1|once|TRBV5-1
CASSLSLNTEAFF
TGCGCCAGCAGCTTGTCACTGAACACTGAAGCTTTCTTT
>TRBD1|TRBJ2-7|-|TRBV29-1
CSVSGTGASEQYF
TGCAGCGTTTCTGGGACAGGGGCGAGCGAGCAGTACTTC
>-|TRBJ2-1|-|TRBV6-5
CASRRATNEQFF
TGTGCCAGCAGGCGGGCCACCAATGAGCAGTTCTTC
>-|TRBJ2-1|-|TRBV6-2/TRBV6-3
CASSYSQRLLIPNEQFF
TGTGCCAGCAGTTACTCTCAGCGCCTCCTCATCCCGAATGAGCAGTTCTTC
>-|TRBJ1-6|few|TRBV2
CASSEALQGFLEPLHF
TGTGCCAGCAGTGAAGCGCTTCAGGGGTTCCTTGAACCCCTCCACTTT
>-|TRBJ1-1|-|TRBV11-2
CASSLDLIRGATEAFF
TGTGCCAGCAGCTTAGATCTAATACGGGGGGCTACTGAAGCTTTCTTT
>-|TRBJ2-3|-|TRBV7-7
CASSLDTGSPDTQYF
TGTGCTAGCAGCTTAGATACAGGGTCCCCAGATACGCAGTATTTT
>-|TRBJ2-5|-|TRBV29-1
CSVEITDMVGETQYF
TGCAGCGTTGAAATCACGGACATGGTGGGAGAGACCCAGTACTTC
>-|TRBJ1-4|-|TRBV18
CASSPEWGDGEKLFF
TGTGCCAGCTCCCCAGAATGGGGAGACGGCGAAAAACTGTTTTTT
>-|TRBJ1-3|-|TRBV7-9
CATQEGTGNTIYF
TGTGCCACTCAAGAGGGTACTGGAAACACCATATATTTT